This T cell receptor (beta chain) was retrieved from a study of blood T cells in healthy people across ages. Then a second PCR, running roughly 6 to 12 cycles, was carried out with a sample-barcoded 5' primer and a J-beta primer mix. MiXCR, applied by TCRdb to the 5' RACE reads, yields one record per CDR3 protein. The table shows 700,000 to 900,000 distinct CDR3 sequences, with around 25% occurring only once. The V gene's germline CDR1 is SEHNR and CDR2 FQNEAQ (reference sequence). With 0 bases clipped from V and 2 bases from J, the junction kept 5 bases outside the gene matches. The CDR3 is 17 residues long. This sample also appeared in a second study, on T cells of mothers and their children.

The sequence derives from a boy younger than 18 in good health. This chain connects TRBV7-9 to TRBJ2-2; 8 bases are shared with TRBD2. Material: blood. The chain's CDR3 is CASSLASGGANTGELFF. In nucleotides, the CDR3 is TGTGCCAGCAGCTTAGCGAGCGGGGGAGCTAACACCGGGGAGCTGTTTTTT.